This is a list of T cell receptor beta chains from one sample in a study of T-cell memory formation after mild COVID-19. TCRdb recomputed calls from the 5' RACE reads with MiXCR, one row per CDR3 protein. The table includes approximately 240,000 distinct CDR3 sequences, around 17% detected once. Sequenced input: PBMCs or a T cell subset sorted from them (not recorded which). The receptors here all came from a man younger than 35 who had mild COVID-19 (a few samples of this study predate the infection). Cell type and time point are not known. CDR3s leave out the opening cysteine and the closing phenylalanine or tryptophan. The D gene is left open where the match is weak.

J gene | V gene | CDR3 length | D gene | CDR3 protein
TRBJ2-5 | TRBV6-2/TRBV6-3 | 11 | - | ASREGPQETQY
TRBJ1-1 | TRBV7-9 | 11 | - | ASSLEAGGEAF
TRBJ1-1 | TRBV7-2 | 13 | - | ASSPWGAGYTEAF
TRBJ2-3 | TRBV6-1 | 12 | - | ASSPFDGEDTQY
TRBJ1-1 | TRBV7-9 | 13 | TRBD1 | ASSLGDRAYTEAF
TRBJ2-1 | TRBV5-1 | 12 | - | ASSTGTSYNEQF
TRBJ2-4 | TRBV6-5 | 14 | - | ASSYAAVGAKNIQY
TRBJ2-1 | TRBV7-2 | 9 | - | ASSVQGEQF
TRBJ1-5 | TRBV27 | 11 | - | ASSSTNYQPQH
TRBJ1-6 | TRBV5-5 | 14 | - | ASSRGINSYNSPLH
TRBJ2-2 | TRBV5-1 | 11 | - | ASYAGATGELF
TRBJ2-1 | TRBV4-3 | 14 | - | ASSQDSRQEYNEQF
TRBJ2-2 | TRBV7-2 | 13 | - | ASSSQSVFTGELF
TRBJ2-1 | TRBV4-1 | 14 | TRBD2 | ASSEGLAESYNEQF
TRBJ1-1 | TRBV11-2 | 13 | - | ASSPLISGATEAF
TRBJ2-4 | TRBV20-1 | 12 | TRBD1 | SATSTGAANIQY
TRBJ1-5 | TRBV19 | 14 | - | ASSIDRPGGNQPQH
TRBJ1-2 | TRBV28 | 9 | - | ASQQDYGYT
TRBJ2-3 | TRBV7-2 | 14 | TRBD2 | ASSLDGGISTDTQY
TRBJ1-1 | TRBV19 | 12 | TRBD1 | ASSIRGLDTEAF
TRBJ1-1 | TRBV20-1 | 12 | - | SATEAGVNTEAF
TRBJ2-3 | TRBV11-2 | 14 | - | ASSLEMQAYTDTQY
TRBJ1-1 | TRBV4-2 | 14 | TRBD1 | ASSPGTGVGGTEAF
TRBJ2-4 | TRBV25-1 | 12 | - | ASSEAFPRGIQY
TRBJ2-2 | TRBV7-8 | 14 | TRBD2 | ASSEPGLGNGGELF
TRBJ2-1 | TRBV14 | 15 | - | ASSQDLGTGLPSEQF
TRBJ1-2 | TRBV5-1 | 15 | - | ASSLGGGAQRISGYT
TRBJ2-1 | TRBV5-1 | 13 | TRBD1 | ASSRDRGVYNEQF